These 24 T cell receptor beta chains originate from one sample sequenced in a study of T cell repertoires in cytomegalovirus infection (dated by TCRdb to the late 2010s). This specimen's treatment or condition label, per the study, means: in vitro stimulation with specific CMV peptide epitopes to enrich CMV-specific T cells. The sequencer listed for this sample is Illumina HiSeq 1500. Through fastp at Q25 and MiXCR, TCRdb rebuilt clones from the public reads, retaining in-frame beta chains. CDR3 protein sequences are deduplicated, and each keeps its most common genes and DNA. The sample includes about 920,000 distinct CDR3 sequences, with under 40% observed a single time. In total, the top ten clones hold roughly 13% of the sample. Antigens of these TCRs are unknown. Specimen: cultured CD8+ T cells from PBMCs, collected from culture after CMV antigen stimulation. The receptors stem from a human donor in good health (CMV status not recorded). Some clones in this sample may be carry-over from other donors' samples.

This clonotype was observed a few times. V gene TRBV10-3 combines with J gene TRBJ1-1, with D unclear. CDR1 is ENHRY and CDR2 is SYGVKD in the germline V gene. The V and J ends lost 5 bases and 1 base respectively, with 17 bases between them. The CDR3 extends over 16 amino acids. CDR3 nucleotide sequence: TGTGCCATCAGTCCCCTAGATGGTTTGGAGAACACTGAAGCTTTCTTT. Translating gives CAISPLDGLENTEAFF.

The DNA for the CDR3 is TGTGCCCTCCCTGGGACCACTAAAGAGACCCAGTACTTC. Its protein is CALPGTTKETQYF. V gene TRBV7-9 combines with J gene TRBJ2-5; D possibly matches TRBD1 or TRBD2 (5 bases each). CDR3 length: 13 residues. Germline CDR1 SEHNR, CDR2 FQNEAQ (reference sequence). V lost 11 bases and J 3 bases, leaving 16 bases between the germline ends.

The J gene is TRBJ2-1, the V gene TRBV28, with 7 positions matching TRBD2. Germline V gene sequence: CDR1 MDHEN, CDR2 SYDVKM. J lost 5 bases, V lost 7 bases, and 11 bases had no gene match. This CDR3 comprises 15 residues. The CDR3 bases are TGTGCCAGCACCCCACTAGCGCGTATAGACAATGAGCAGTTCTTC. Amino acid sequence: CASTPLARIDNEQFF. The whole variable domain, filled in from reference TRBV28 and TRBJ2-1, reads DVKVTQSSRYLVKRTGEKVFLECVQDMDHENMFWYRQDPGLGLRLIYFSYDVKMKEKGDIPEGYSVSREKKERFSLILESASTNQTSMYLCASTPLARIDNEQFFGPGTRLTVL.

This clonotype was seen a few times. The chain links TRBV7-9 to TRBJ2-2; 7 bases map to TRBD1. Germline V gene lookup returns CDR1 SEHNR and CDR2 FQNEAQ (reference sequence). The CDR3 is 13 residues long. The trim removed 9 bases at V and 5 bases at J, leaving 6 bases unmatched. In DNA form, the CDR3 reads TGTGCCAGTCCGGGACAGTTGACCGGGGAGCTGTTTTTT. Translated, it gives CASPGQLTGELFF.

This clonotype was recorded a few times. The J gene is TRBJ1-1, the V gene TRBV4-2; TRBD1 is a possible D gene (5 bases). The germline V gene has CDR1 LGHNA and CDR2 YNFKEQ. CDR3 length: 15 amino acids. Trimming removed 3 bases from V and 3 bases from J, with 14 bases in between. The CDR3 protein is CASSQARETYTEAFF. The CDR3 DNA follows: TGTGCCAGCAGCCAGGCCAGGGAGACCTACACTGAAGCTTTCTTT.

This clonotype was found a few times. This chain connects TRBV15 to TRBJ2-3, with 7 bases aligning to TRBD2. The germline CDR1 and CDR2 sequences are LNHNV and YYDKDF (reference sequence). The CDR3 length is 15 residues. V was pared by 4 bases and J by 4 bases, with 8 bases of the junction left unmatched. CDR3 coding DNA: TGTGCCACCAGCACGCGACTAGCCAAGCCAGATACGCAGTATTTT. It yields the protein CATSTRLAKPDTQYF. The full variable domain, with the rest looked up from reference TRBV15 and TRBJ2-3, is DAMVIQNPRYQVTQFGKPVTLSCSQTLNHNVMYWYQQKSSQAPKLLFHYYDKDFNNEADTPDNFQSRRPNTSFCFLDIRSPGLGDTAMYLCATSTRLAKPDTQYFGPGTRLTVL.

The chain recombines TRBV20-1 with TRBJ2-2; D is possibly TRBD2 (5 bases). Germline lookup yields CDR1 DFQATT and CDR2 SNEGSKA (reference sequence). The CDR3 is 14 residues long. Trimming cost V 6 bases and J 9 bases, with 20 bases left between them. The CDR3 spells CSAHLGVPTRELFF. The CDR3 nucleotides read TGCAGTGCCCACCTCGGGGTCCCTACGAGGGAGCTGTTTTTT.

The chain carries TRBV19 and TRBJ1-1; a weak D match, TRBD1 (6 bases). V dropped 4 bases and J dropped 0 bases, with 12 bases sitting between them. Germline CDR1 is LNHDA and CDR2 is SQIVND (reference sequence). The CDR3 has 15 residues. DNA for the CDR3: TGTGCCAGTAGTAACATACGGACAGTGAACACTGAAGCTTTCTTT. It yields the protein CASSNIRTVNTEAFF.

The V and J genes are TRBV10-3 and TRBJ2-2, with 9 bases matching TRBD1. Per germline, CDR1 ENHRY and CDR2 SYGVKD. With V trimmed by 11 bases and J by 5 bases, 3 bases remained unmatched. The CDR3 is 12 residues long. In nucleotides, the CDR3 is TGTGCCGTCGACAGGGGGACCGGGGAGCTGTTTTTT. Amino acid sequence: CAVDRGTGELFF.

The rearrangement uses TRBV7-3 and TRBJ2-3; TRBD1 matches at 8 bases. This CDR3 is built from 14 residues. V lost 5 bases and J lost 6; bases outside the gene matches: 7. Germline loops: CDR1 SGHTA, CDR2 FQGTGA. The CDR3 is CASSTTGAVDTQYF. CDR3 sequence (DNA): TGTGCCAGCAGCACGACAGGGGCCGTGGATACGCAGTATTTT.

This clonotype has more than one count but fewer than ten. The chain employs TRBV4-2 and TRBJ2-1, with TRBD2 matching 7 bases. This CDR3 region has 17 residues. CDR1 is LGHNA, CDR2 YNFKEQ, per germline. The junction had 6 bases not matched to a gene; V was cut back by 1 base and J by 0 bases. The CDR3 bases are TGTGCCAGCAGCCAAGTGGGGCGGGGGAACTCCTACAATGAGCAGTTCTTC. It translates to CASSQVGRGNSYNEQFF.

The chain employs TRBV28 and TRBJ1-6, with TRBD1 identical over 8 bases. Unmatched junction bases numbered 8, after V lost 5 bases and J lost 8 bases. CDR3 length: 15 residues. Looked up from germline, CDR1 is MDHEN and CDR2 is SYDVKM. CDR3 residues: CASSAPGTGHSPLHF. CDR3 coding DNA: TGTGCCAGCAGTGCCCCCGGGACAGGTCATTCACCCCTCCACTTT.

This clonotype was observed a few times. This sequence joins TRBV4-3 and TRBJ1-6; D is unclear. The germline V and J ends were trimmed by 2 bases and 7 bases, with 12 bases remaining between them. Per the germline V gene, CDR1 is LGHNA and CDR2 is YSLEER. This CDR3 has 15 residues. The CDR3 nucleotides read TGCGCCAGCAGCCAAAATTGGGGATCCAATTCACCCCTCCACTTT. Translating it yields CASSQNWGSNSPLHF.

V is TRBV27 and J is TRBJ2-7; 7 bases are shared with TRBD1. The CDR3 length is 14 residues. In germline, CDR1 is MNHEY, CDR2 SMNVEV (reference sequence). Trimming cost V 5 bases and J 3 bases; bases outside gene matches: 7. The CDR3 DNA reads as TGTGCCAGCAGTCTCCCGGGACAGAACTACGAGCAGTACTTC. Translation: CASSLPGQNYEQYF.

In DNA, the CDR3 is TGTGCCAGCAGTTTTGGGGAGGGGGAGCAGGAGACCCAGTACTTC. Translated: CASSFGEGEQETQYF. This chain uses TRBV28 with TRBJ2-5; TRBD2 might be the D (7 bases). The CDR3 consists of 15 residues. V was shortened by 3 bases and J by 5 bases, with 16 bases between the two germline ends. Germline-derived CDR1 and CDR2 are MDHEN and SYDVKM.

A single count supports this clonotype. The chain couples TRBV3-1 to TRBJ2-1, with TRBD2 as a possible D gene (6 bases). The V end lost 3 bases, the J end lost 2 bases, and 8 bases lay between the germline ends. CDR3 length: 14 residues. CDR1 and CDR2 from the germline V gene are LGHDT and YNNKEL (reference sequence). Written as DNA, the CDR3 is TGTGCCAGCAGCCAGAGGAGGGCCTACAATGAGCAGTTCTTC. Its translation is CASSQRRAYNEQFF.

This clonotype was observed at least ten times. V gene TRBV6-6 combines with J gene TRBJ2-5; D may be TRBD1 (6 bases). This CDR3 region has 13 residues. Germline CDR1 is MNHNY and CDR2 is SVGAGI (reference sequence). V lost 4 bases and J lost 5, with 11 bases in between. CDR3 in amino acids: CASSFPGDETQYF. The DNA for the CDR3 is TGTGCCAGCAGTTTCCCAGGGGACGAGACCCAGTACTTC.

This clonotype was found a few times. In nucleotides, the CDR3 is TGTGCCAGCAGCCCAATTAACCGGGACAGGGGCGAAAAACTGTTTTTT. Protein: CASSPINRDRGEKLFF. The rearrangement uses TRBV14 and TRBJ1-4; 10 bases fit TRBD1. This CDR3 region has 16 residues. After removal of 4 bases from V and 8 bases from J, the junction contained 10 bases not matched to a gene. Germline V gene sequence: CDR1 SGHDN, CDR2 FVKESK.

In this sample, this clonotype turned up once. This chain connects TRBV9 to TRBJ2-7, with D perhaps given as TRBD1 or TRBD2 (5 bases each). Germline CDR1 SGDLS, CDR2 YYNGEE. Between the trimmed V and J ends, which lost 0 bases and 3 bases, there was a span of 13 bases. CDR3 length equals 15 residues. CDR3 residues: CASSVGYGDVYEQYF. The CDR3 coding sequence is TGTGCCAGCAGCGTAGGATACGGGGACGTCTACGAGCAGTACTTC.

The chain uses TRBV20-1 and TRBJ2-4; the D call may be TRBD1 or TRBD2 (5 bases each). Trimming shortened V by 8 bases and J by 1 base, and 15 bases separated the two germline ends. Germline loops: CDR1 DFQATT, CDR2 SNEGSKA (reference sequence). The CDR3 contains 14 residues. This CDR3 is CSTTGAGAKNIQYF. DNA for the CDR3: TGCAGTACGACCGGGGCCGGGGCCAAAAACATTCAGTACTTC.

The chain has TRBV7-8 and TRBJ1-1; D gene uncertain. The CDR3 is 13 amino acids. V lost 1 base and J 6 bases, leaving 9 bases between the germline ends. The V gene's germline CDR1 is SGHVS and CDR2 FQNEAQ. The CDR3, as DNA: TGTGCCAGCAGCTTAGTTACGAAACCTGAAGCTTTCTTT. Its protein is CASSLVTKPEAFF.

The chain uses TRBV7-9 and TRBJ1-4, with 8 bases aligning to TRBD1. V trimming: 5 bases; J trimming: 2 bases; junction bases outside the gene matches: 7. CDR1 is SEHNR and CDR2 is FQNEAQ in the germline V gene (reference sequence). CDR3 length: 16 residues. The CDR3 sequence is CASSPRTGQTNEKLFF. Written as DNA, the CDR3 is TGTGCCAGCAGCCCCAGGACAGGGCAGACTAATGAAAAACTGTTTTTT.

This clonotype was observed many times. The chain recombines TRBV5-4 with TRBJ2-3, with TRBD2 matching over 12 bases. The germline CDR1 and CDR2 sequences are SGHNT and YYREEE (reference sequence). The V gene end was trimmed by 0 bases and the J gene end by 1 base; junction bases not matched to a gene: 3. The CDR3 is 17 residues long. CDR3 nucleotide sequence: TGTGCCAGCAGCTTGGGTCCTAGCGGGGGGGGCACAGATACGCAGTATTTT. This gives the protein CASSLGPSGGGTDTQYF. The full variable domain, in which reference TRBV5-4 and TRBJ2-3 provide the parts outside the CDR3, is ETGVTQSPTHLIKTRGQQVTLRCSSQSGHNTVSWYQQALGQGPQFIFQYYREEENGRGNFPPRFSGLQFPNYSSELNVNALELDDSALYLCASSLGPSGGGTDTQYFGPGTRLTVL.

This clonotype was seen a handful of times. V usage is TRBV27 and J usage is TRBJ2-7; D gene unclear. V lost 5 bases and J lost 4, with 12 bases in between. The CDR3 sequence is 13 residues long. Germline CDR1 is MNHEY and CDR2 is SMNVEV (reference sequence). CDR3 in DNA: TGTGCCAGCAGTCAACCGGACCAATACGAGCAGTACTTC. Translated: CASSQPDQYEQYF.